This T cell receptor (beta chain) emerged from a study of cytomegalovirus exposure and HLA in healthy donors. About the study: The use of the same platform for the 90 to 150 validation repertoires and the 600 to 800 first-cohort repertoires was reported by a later analysis. Study findings and constraints: Most TCR sequences were rare, but some public TCRs occurred in many donors.

Regarding this clone: Its matching antigen is unknown.

The CDR3 contains 15 residues. V was clipped by 3 bases and J by 7 bases; unmatched bases: 6. CDR1 and CDR2 from the germline V gene are LNHDA and SQIVND (reference sequence). TCRdb's table, derived via immunoSEQ multiplex PCR, lists solely in-frame clones and lacks some. The sample lists roughly 280,000 clones; approximately 86% were seen once. The receptor's source is a woman between 18 and 29 years old in good health and CMV-seronegative. The gene calls are TRBV19 and TRBJ1-6, with 7 bases matching TRBD1. Sequenced input: PBMCs. Here the CDR3 DNA reads TGTGCCAGTAGTATTAGGGGCAGGGGGAATTCACCCCTCCACTTT. Its translation: CASSIRGRGNSPLHF.